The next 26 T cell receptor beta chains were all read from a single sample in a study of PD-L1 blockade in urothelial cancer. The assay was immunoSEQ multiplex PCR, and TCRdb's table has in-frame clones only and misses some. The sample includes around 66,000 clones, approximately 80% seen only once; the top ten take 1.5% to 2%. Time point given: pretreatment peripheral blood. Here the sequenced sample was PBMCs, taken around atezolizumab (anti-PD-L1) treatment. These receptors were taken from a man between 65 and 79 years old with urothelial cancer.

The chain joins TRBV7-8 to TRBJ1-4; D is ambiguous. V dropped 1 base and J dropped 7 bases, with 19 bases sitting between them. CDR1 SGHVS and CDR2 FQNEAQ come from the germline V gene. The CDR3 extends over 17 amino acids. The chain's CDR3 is CASSLDSAGLVSEKLFF. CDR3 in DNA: TGTGCCAGCAGCTTAGATTCGGCGGGCTTAGTTTCTGAAAAACTGTTTTTT.

CDR3 nucleotide sequence: TGTGCCATCAGTGGAGGGAACTCTGGGGCCAACGTCCTGACTTTC. Encoded protein: CAISGGNSGANVLTF. V and J are TRBV10-3 and TRBJ2-6, with D tentatively TRBD2 (5 bases). In germline, CDR1 is ENHRY, CDR2 SYGVKD. V was trimmed by 4 bases and J by 0 bases, leaving 7 bases between them. The CDR3 length is 15 residues.

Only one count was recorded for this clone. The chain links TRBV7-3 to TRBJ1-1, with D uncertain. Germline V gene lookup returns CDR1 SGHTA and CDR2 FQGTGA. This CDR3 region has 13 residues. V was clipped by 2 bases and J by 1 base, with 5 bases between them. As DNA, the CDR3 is TGTGCCAGCAGCTTACTAGGGAACACTGAAGCTTTCTTT. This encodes CASSLLGNTEAFF.

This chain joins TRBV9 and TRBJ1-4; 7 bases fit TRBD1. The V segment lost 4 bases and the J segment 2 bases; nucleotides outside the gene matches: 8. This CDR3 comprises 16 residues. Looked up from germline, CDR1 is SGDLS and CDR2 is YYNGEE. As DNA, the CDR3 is TGTGCCAGCAGCCCCGGTCGGGGACAGACTAATGAAAAACTGTTTTTT. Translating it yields CASSPGRGQTNEKLFF.

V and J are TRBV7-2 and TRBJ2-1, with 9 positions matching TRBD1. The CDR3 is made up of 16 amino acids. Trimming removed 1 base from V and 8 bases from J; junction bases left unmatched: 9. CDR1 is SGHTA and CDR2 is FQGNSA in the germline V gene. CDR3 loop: CASSLDSGQGRDEQFF. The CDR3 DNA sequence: TGTGCCAGCAGCTTAGACTCGGGACAGGGTCGGGATGAGCAGTTCTTC.

The CDR3 DNA reads as TGTGCCAGTGGGACAGGGGATCTCTACGAGCAGTACTTC. It is translated as CASGTGDLYEQYF. The rearrangement joins TRBV19 to TRBJ2-7; 10 bases map to TRBD1. Germline V gene sequence: CDR1 LNHDA, CDR2 SQIVND (reference sequence). J was trimmed by 3 bases and V by 8 bases; bases with no gene match: 4. The CDR3 length is 13 residues.

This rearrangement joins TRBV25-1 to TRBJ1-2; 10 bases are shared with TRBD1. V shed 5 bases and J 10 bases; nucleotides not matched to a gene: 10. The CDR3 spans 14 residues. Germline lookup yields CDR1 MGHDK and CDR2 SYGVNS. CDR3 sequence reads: CASSFNWDRGDYTF. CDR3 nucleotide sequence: TGTGCCAGCAGTTTTAATTGGGACAGGGGTGACTACACCTTC.

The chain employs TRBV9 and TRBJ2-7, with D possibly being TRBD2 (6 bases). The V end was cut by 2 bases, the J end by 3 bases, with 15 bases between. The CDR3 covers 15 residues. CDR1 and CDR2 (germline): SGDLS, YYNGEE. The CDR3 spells CASSVTEGGIYEQYF. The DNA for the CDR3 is TGTGCCAGCAGCGTGACCGAGGGAGGTATCTACGAGCAGTACTTC.

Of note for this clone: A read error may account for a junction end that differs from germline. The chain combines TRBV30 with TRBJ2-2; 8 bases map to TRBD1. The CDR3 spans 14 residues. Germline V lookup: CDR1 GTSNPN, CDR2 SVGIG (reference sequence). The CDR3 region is CAWSRQGNSGELFF. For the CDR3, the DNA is TGTGCCTGGAGTAGACAGGGGAACTCCGGGGAGCTGTTTTTT.

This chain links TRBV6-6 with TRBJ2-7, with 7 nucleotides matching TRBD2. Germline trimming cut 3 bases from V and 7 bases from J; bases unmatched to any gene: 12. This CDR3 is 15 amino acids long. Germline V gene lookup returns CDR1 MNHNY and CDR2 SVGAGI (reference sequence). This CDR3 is CASSYRPIAGEEQYF. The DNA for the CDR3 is TGTGCCAGCAGTTATCGGCCAATAGCGGGTGAGGAGCAGTACTTC.

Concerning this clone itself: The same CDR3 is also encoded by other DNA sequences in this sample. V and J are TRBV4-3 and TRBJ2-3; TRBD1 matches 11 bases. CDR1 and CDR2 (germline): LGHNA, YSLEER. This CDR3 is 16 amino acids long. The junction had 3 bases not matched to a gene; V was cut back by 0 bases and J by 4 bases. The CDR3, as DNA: TGCGCCAGCAGCCAAGATCCGGGACAGGGGGCAGATACGCAGTATTTT. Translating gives CASSQDPGQGADTQYF.

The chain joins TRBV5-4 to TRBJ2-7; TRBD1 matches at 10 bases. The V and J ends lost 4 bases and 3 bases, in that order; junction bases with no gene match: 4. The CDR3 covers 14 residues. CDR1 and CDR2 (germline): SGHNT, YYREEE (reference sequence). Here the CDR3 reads CASSLGQGVYEQYF. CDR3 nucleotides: TGTGCCAGCAGCCTAGGACAGGGGGTCTACGAGCAGTACTTC.

In nucleotides, the CDR3 is TGTGCCAGCAGTGTGACGCGGGAGGAGGATACGCAGTATTTT. Protein sequence: CASSVTREEDTQYF. The chain links TRBV6-1 to TRBJ2-3; 8 bases align to TRBD2. This CDR3 is built from 14 residues. CDR1 is MNHNS and CDR2 is SASEGT in the germline V gene. V lost 4 bases, J lost 6 bases, and 6 bases stayed unmatched.

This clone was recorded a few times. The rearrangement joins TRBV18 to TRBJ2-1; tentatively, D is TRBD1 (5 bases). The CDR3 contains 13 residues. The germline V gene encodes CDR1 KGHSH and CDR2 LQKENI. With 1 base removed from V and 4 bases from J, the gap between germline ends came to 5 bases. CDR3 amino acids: CASSPQGYNEQFF. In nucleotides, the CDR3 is TGTGCCAGCTCACCACAGGGGTACAATGAGCAGTTCTTC.

CDR3 DNA sequence: TGTGCCAGCAGCCCGACATATATCATGAACACTGAAGCTTTCTTT. This gives the protein CASSPTYIMNTEAFF. The chain carries TRBV7-2 and TRBJ1-1; D is unresolved. Looked up from germline, CDR1 is SGHTA and CDR2 is FQGNSA. V lost 5 bases and J 0 bases, leaving 13 bases between the germline ends. The length of the CDR3 is 15 residues.

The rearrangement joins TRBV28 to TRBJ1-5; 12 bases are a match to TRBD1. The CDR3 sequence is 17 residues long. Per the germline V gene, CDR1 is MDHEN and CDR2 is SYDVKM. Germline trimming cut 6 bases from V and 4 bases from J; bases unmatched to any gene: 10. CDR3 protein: CASSRDRGRFGNQPQHF. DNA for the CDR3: TGTGCCAGCAGCAGGGACAGGGGGCGATTTGGGAATCAGCCCCAGCATTTT.

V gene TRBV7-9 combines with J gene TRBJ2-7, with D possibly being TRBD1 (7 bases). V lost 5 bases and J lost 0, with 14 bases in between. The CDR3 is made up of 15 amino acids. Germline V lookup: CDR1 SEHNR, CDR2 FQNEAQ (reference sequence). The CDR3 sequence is CASSLQGRSSYEQYF. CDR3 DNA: TGTGCCAGCAGCCTACAGGGGAGGAGCTCCTACGAGCAGTACTTC.

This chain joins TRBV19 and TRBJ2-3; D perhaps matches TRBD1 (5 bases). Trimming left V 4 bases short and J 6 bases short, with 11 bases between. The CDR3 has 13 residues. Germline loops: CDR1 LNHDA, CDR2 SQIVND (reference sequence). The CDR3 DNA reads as TGTGCCAGTAGTACCTCCAAGGGGGATACGCAGTATTTT. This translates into CASSTSKGDTQYF.

CDR3 loop: CASSHLTGGYYGYTF. In DNA, the CDR3 is TGTGCCAGCAGCCATTTGACAGGGGGCTACTATGGCTACACCTTC. The genes are TRBV14 and TRBJ1-2, with 10 nucleotides matching TRBD1. The CDR3 is 15 residues long. Germline trimming cut 3 bases from V and 3 bases from J; bases unmatched to any gene: 4. Per the germline V gene, CDR1 is SGHDN and CDR2 is FVKESK.

The CDR3: CASSQSSGGSWGYTF. CDR3 in DNA: TGCGCCAGCAGCCAATCCTCGGGGGGGAGCTGGGGCTACACCTTC. The chain combines TRBV4-1 with TRBJ1-2; TRBD1 might be the D (5 bases). Germline CDR1 is MGHRA and CDR2 is YSYEKL. V was shortened by 2 bases and J by 8 bases, with 18 bases between the two germline ends. The CDR3 has 15 amino acids.

The CDR3 sequence: CATTNRINTEAFF. DNA of the CDR3: TGTGCCACCACTAACAGGATAAACACTGAAGCTTTCTTT. This chain links TRBV15 with TRBJ1-1; a weak D match, TRBD1 (5 bases). CDR3 length equals 13 residues. The V and J ends lost 7 bases and 2 bases respectively, with 11 bases between them. The V gene's germline CDR1 is LNHNV and CDR2 YYDKDF (reference sequence).

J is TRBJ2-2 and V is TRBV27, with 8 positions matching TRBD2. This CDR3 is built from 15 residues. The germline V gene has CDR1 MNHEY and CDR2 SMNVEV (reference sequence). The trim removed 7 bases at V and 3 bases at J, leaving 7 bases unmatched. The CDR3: CASNPGGPYTGELFF. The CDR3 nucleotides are TGTGCCAGCAACCCGGGAGGGCCGTACACCGGGGAGCTGTTTTTT.

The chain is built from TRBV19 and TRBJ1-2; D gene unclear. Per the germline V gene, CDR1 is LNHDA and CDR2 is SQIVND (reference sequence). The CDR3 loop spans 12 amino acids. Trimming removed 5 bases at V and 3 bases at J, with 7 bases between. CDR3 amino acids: CASSRGYYGYTF. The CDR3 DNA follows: TGTGCCAGTAGTCGAGGGTACTATGGCTACACCTTC.

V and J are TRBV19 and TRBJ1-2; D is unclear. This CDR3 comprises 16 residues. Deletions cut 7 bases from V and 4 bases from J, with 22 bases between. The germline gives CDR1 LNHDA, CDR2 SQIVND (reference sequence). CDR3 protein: CASTGYGKLNGYGYTF. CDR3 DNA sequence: TGTGCCAGTACGGGTTACGGCAAGCTGAACGGCTATGGCTACACCTTC.

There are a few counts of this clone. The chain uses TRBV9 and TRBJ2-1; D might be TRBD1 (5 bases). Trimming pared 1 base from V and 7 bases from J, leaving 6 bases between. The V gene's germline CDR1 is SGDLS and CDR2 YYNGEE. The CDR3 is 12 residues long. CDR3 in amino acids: CASSVSGNEQFF. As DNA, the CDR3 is TGTGCCAGCAGCGTATCAGGGAATGAGCAGTTCTTC.

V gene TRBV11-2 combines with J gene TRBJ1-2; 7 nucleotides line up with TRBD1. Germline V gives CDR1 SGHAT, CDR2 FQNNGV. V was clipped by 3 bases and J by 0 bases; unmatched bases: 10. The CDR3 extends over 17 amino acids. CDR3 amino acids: CASSFTPGTEANYGYTF. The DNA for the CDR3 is TGTGCCAGCAGCTTCACTCCCGGGACAGAAGCTAACTATGGCTACACCTTC.